Given below is one T cell receptor (beta chain) in context. Its antigen remains unknown. Assay used: immunoSEQ multiplex PCR; TCRdb lists only in-frame clones, some missing. The data hold some 60,000 clones, with 70% to 90% observed a single time. Sample time point: week 35, safety follow-up. What each vaccine dose contained was 300 ug of mutant IDH1 20-mer peptide, accompanied by topical imiquimod. This specimen comes from a study of a mutant IDH1 vaccine in newly diagnosed glioma. CDR3 size: 13 residues. The J segment lost 8 bases and the V segment lost 6 bases, leaving 8 bases of the junction unmatched. From germline, CDR1 is KGHSH and CDR2 LQKENI.

The clonotype comes from a man aged 35-49 years with glioma. V gene TRBV18 combines with J gene TRBJ1-2; 8 nucleotides align to TRBD1. The sequences come from PBMCs, collected from a glioma patient whose treatment included an IDH1 peptide vaccine. CDR3 DNA sequence: TGTGCCAGCTCGTCTGGACAGGGCCGGGGCTACACCTTC. Encoded protein: CASSSGQGRGYTF.